A single sample gave rise to the 32 T cell receptor beta chains below, sequenced in a study of OX40 agonist ivuxolimab in advanced cancers. The library was made by the immunoSEQ multiplex PCR assay. Drawn from immuneACCESS, this table holds only the in-frame rearrangements with V and J called that TCRdb kept. Clones are partly lost; checked studies trace under half to an unresolved V gene and leave the rest unexplained. Counted in this sample were tens of thousands of clones; 65% to 85% of them appeared once. The ten largest clones take up roughly 3.2% of the sample. The input for sequencing was CD4+ or CD8+ T cells sorted from blood, taken in a trial of the OX40 agonist ivuxolimab. Source of these receptors: an adult with an advanced solid tumor such as melanoma, head and neck, liver or kidney cancer.

The chain couples TRBV6-1 to TRBJ2-1; 7 positions agree with TRBD2. V was clipped by 2 bases and J by 4 bases; unmatched bases: 14. The germline CDR1 and CDR2 sequences are MNHNS and SASEGT. The CDR3 is 18 amino acids. The DNA for the CDR3 is TGTGCCAGCAGTGAACGCGCGGGAGTCGCAACGGGATACAATGAGCAGTTCTTC. It translates to CASSERAGVATGYNEQFF.

The genes are TRBV5-8 and TRBJ1-1; D ambiguous. CDR3 length: 15 amino acids. Deletions cut 1 base from V and 0 bases from J, with 10 bases between. CDR1 SGHTS and CDR2 YDEGEE come from the germline V gene. CDR3 in DNA: TGTGCCAGCAGCTTGTCCGGAGCCCTGAACACTGAAGCTTTCTTT. This encodes CASSLSGALNTEAFF. The whole variable domain, filled in from reference TRBV5-8 and TRBJ1-1, reads EAGVTQSPTHLIKTRGQQATLRCSPISGHTSVYWYQQALGLGLQFLLWYDEGEERNRGNFPPRFSGRQFPNYSSELNVNALELEDSALYLCASSLSGALNTEAFFGQGTRLTVV.

This clone was recorded a few times. This chain joins TRBV5-1 and TRBJ2-5; 8 bases fit TRBD1. This CDR3 is built from 14 residues. Trimming cost V 5 bases and J 1 base; bases outside gene matches: 4. Germline CDR1 SGHRS, CDR2 YFSETQ. CDR3 residues: CASRDTGGQETQYF. CDR3 bases: TGCGCCAGCAGAGATACAGGGGGCCAAGAGACCCAGTACTTC. The complete variable domain, with remaining parts taken from reference TRBV5-1 and TRBJ2-5, reads KAGVTQTPRYLIKTRGQQVTLSCSPISGHRSVSWYQQTPGQGLQFLFEYFSETQRNKGNFPGRFSGRQFSNSRSEMNVSTLELGDSALYLCASRDTGGQETQYFGPGTRLLVL.

The chain uses TRBV28 and TRBJ2-4, with D maybe TRBD1 (5 bases). Germline V gene data show CDR1 as MDHEN and CDR2 as SYDVKM. Trimming took 3 bases from V and 8 from J, leaving 11 bases between them. There are 13 residues in the CDR3. CDR3 loop: CASSFQGFDIQYF. CDR3 nucleotides: TGTGCCAGCAGTTTCCAGGGTTTTGACATTCAGTACTTC.

A remark on this clone: The same CDR3 also results from other DNA sequences found in this sample. The rearrangement uses TRBV5-5 and TRBJ2-2, with a weak D call TRBD2 (6 bases). The ends were cut back, 2 bases at V and 5 bases at J, with 7 bases in the middle. CDR1 and CDR2 from the germline V gene are SGHKS and YYEKEE (reference sequence). This CDR3 is built from 13 residues. CDR3 protein: CASSFGGTGELFF. The CDR3 coding sequence is TGTGCCAGCAGCTTCGGGGGTACCGGGGAGCTGTTTTTT.

This clone was detected a few times. The chain links TRBV6-1 to TRBJ1-1; no definite D call. The V gene's germline CDR1 is MNHNS and CDR2 SASEGT. The CDR3 covers 13 residues. V was clipped by 6 bases and J by 0 bases, with 8 bases between them. The CDR3 nucleotides read TGTGCCAGCAGAGAAAGGTTGAACACTGAAGCTTTCTTT. Residues: CASRERLNTEAFF.

The J gene is TRBJ2-5, the V gene TRBV9, with 7 bases identical to TRBD2. CDR3 length: 14 residues. Germline V gene sequence: CDR1 SGDLS, CDR2 YYNGEE. J gave up 5 bases and V 8 bases, and 12 bases lay outside the gene matches. The chain's CDR3 is CASSAGVGWETQYF. As DNA, the CDR3 is TGTGCCAGTTCGGCGGGAGTTGGATGGGAGACCCAGTACTTC.

The chain joins TRBV25-1 to TRBJ2-5; 10 nucleotides match TRBD2. Germline CDR1 reads MGHDK; CDR2 reads SYGVNS. CDR3 length: 17 residues. V lost 2 bases, J lost 2 bases, and 8 bases stayed unmatched. CDR3 sequence reads: CASSEGRLAGLQETQYF. As DNA, the CDR3 is TGTGCCAGCAGTGAAGGGAGACTAGCGGGCTTACAAGAGACCCAGTACTTC. The whole variable domain, remainder taken from reference TRBV25-1 and TRBJ2-5, is EADIYQTPRYLVIGTGKKITLECSQTMGHDKMYWYQQDPGMELHLIHYSYGVNSTEKGDLSSESTVSRIRTEHFPLTLESARPSHTSQYLCASSEGRLAGLQETQYFGPGTRLLVL.

The genes are TRBV5-1 and TRBJ2-2; 12 bases line up with TRBD2. This CDR3 region has 18 residues. In germline, CDR1 is SGHRS, CDR2 YFSETQ. Losses at the gene ends were 2 bases for V and 0 bases for J; bases not matched to a gene: 5. CDR3 nucleotide sequence: TGCGCCAGCAGCTTTGGACTAGCGGGAACCACGAACACCGGGGAGCTGTTTTTT. As protein: CASSFGLAGTTNTGELFF.

This sequence joins TRBV5-4 and TRBJ2-1, with TRBD1 identical over 9 bases. CDR1 is SGHNT, CDR2 YYREEE, per germline (reference sequence). After removal of 4 bases from V and 7 bases from J, the junction contained 9 bases not matched to a gene. The CDR3 spans 15 residues. CDR3 DNA: TGTGCCAGCAGCCGTCGAGGACAGGGGTTGAATGAGCAGTTCTTC. This gives the protein CASSRRGQGLNEQFF.

This chain links TRBV11-2 with TRBJ2-1, with D perhaps TRBD2 (5 bases). The CDR3 length is 15 residues. Germline lookup yields CDR1 SGHAT and CDR2 FQNNGV. Trimming took 2 bases from V and 10 from J, leaving 18 bases between them. CDR3 bases: TGTGCCAGCAGCTTATACATAGGGAGCGCCCTAGAGCAGTTCTTC. This sequence encodes CASSLYIGSALEQFF.

This chain links TRBV5-1 with TRBJ2-3; the D gene could be TRBD1 or TRBD2 (5 bases each). V shed 4 bases and J shed 5 bases, with 14 bases lying between them. Per germline, CDR1 SGHRS and CDR2 YFSETQ. The CDR3 spans 14 residues. The CDR3 region is CASSLGTGGDTQYF. The CDR3 bases are TGCGCCAGCAGCCTCGGGACGGGTGGAGATACGCAGTATTTT.

The chain carries TRBV5-5 and TRBJ2-7, with D possibly TRBD1 on 6 matching bases. The CDR3 sequence is 15 residues long. The germline CDR1 and CDR2 sequences are SGHKS and YYEKEE (reference sequence). V lost 6 bases and J 3 bases, leaving 19 bases between the germline ends. DNA for the CDR3: TGTGCCAGCAAAGAGGCAGGGGCGAGGGGCTACGAGCAGTACTTC. Amino acid sequence: CASKEAGARGYEQYF.

The chain employs TRBV18 and TRBJ2-1; D is undetermined. CDR1 and CDR2 from the germline V gene are KGHSH and LQKENI. The CDR3 covers 14 residues. Trimming removed 5 bases from V and 0 bases from J, with 8 bases in between. The CDR3 sequence is CASSSISSYNEQFF. For the CDR3, the DNA is TGTGCCAGCTCATCGATCAGCTCCTACAATGAGCAGTTCTTC.

The J gene is TRBJ1-3, the V gene TRBV10-3, with 8 bases that match TRBD1. J gave up 0 bases and V 5 bases, and 6 bases lay outside the gene matches. The CDR3 has 16 amino acids. Looked up from germline, CDR1 is ENHRY and CDR2 is SYGVKD. In DNA, the CDR3 is TGTGCCATCAGTCCACAGGGGGGGTCCTCTGGAAACACCATATATTTT. Amino acid sequence: CAISPQGGSSGNTIYF.

The chain combines TRBV19 with TRBJ2-3; tentatively, D is TRBD1 (8 bases). Germline-derived CDR1 and CDR2 are LNHDA and SQIVND (reference sequence). Deletions cut 9 bases from V and 3 bases from J, with 16 bases between. This CDR3 has 14 residues. The CDR3 sequence is CASADRGGTDTQYF. The CDR3 DNA reads as TGTGCCAGCGCCGACAGGGGAGGGACAGATACGCAGTATTTT.

In this sample, this clone turned up a few times. The CDR3, as DNA: TGTGCCAGCAGCTCTCTAGCGGGAGCCTACAATGAGCAGTTCTTC. Translated: CASSSLAGAYNEQFF. V is TRBV7-9 and J is TRBJ2-1; 10 nucleotides agree with TRBD2. Per the germline V gene, CDR1 is SEHNR and CDR2 is FQNEAQ (reference sequence). CDR3 size: 15 residues. Trimming took 4 bases from V and 2 from J; bases not matched to a gene: 2.

This chain links TRBV5-4 with TRBJ1-3, with D perhaps matching TRBD1 (5 bases). This CDR3 has 14 residues. The V and J ends lost 2 bases and 2 bases respectively, with 8 bases between them. The germline CDR1 and CDR2 sequences are SGHNT and YYREEE (reference sequence). Here the CDR3 DNA reads TGTGCCAGCAGCTTAGCGGGGGCTGGAAACACCATATATTTT. Protein product: CASSLAGAGNTIYF.

This chain links TRBV6-5 with TRBJ2-1, with TRBD2 matching 8 bases. This CDR3 region has 14 residues. The junction had 11 bases not matched to a gene; V was cut back by 7 bases and J by 9 bases. Germline CDR1 reads MNHEY; CDR2 reads SVGAGI. The CDR3 protein is CASTPRREAGEQFF. The CDR3 DNA reads TGTGCCAGCACCCCGAGGCGGGAGGCTGGTGAGCAGTTCTTC.

V usage is TRBV6-5 and J usage is TRBJ2-1; no definite D call. Trimming pared 5 bases from V and 9 bases from J, leaving 8 bases between. Germline V lookup: CDR1 MNHEY, CDR2 SVGAGI. This CDR3 has 11 residues. Written as DNA, the CDR3 is TGTGCCAGCAGTGGTGGGCTTGAGCAGTTCTTC. Protein sequence: CASSGGLEQFF.

The genes are TRBV18 and TRBJ1-1; 11 nucleotides agree with TRBD1. J was trimmed by 5 bases and V by 4 bases; bases with no gene match: 6. Germline-derived CDR1 and CDR2 are KGHSH and LQKENI. The CDR3 covers 15 residues. CDR3 bases: TGTGCCAGCTCACTTACCCGGGACAGGGGGACTGAAGCTTTCTTT. Translating gives CASSLTRDRGTEAFF.

A single count supports this clone. The rearrangement links TRBV28 to TRBJ2-7, with D possibly TRBD1 on 6 matching bases. The CDR3 contains 14 residues. Germline loops: CDR1 MDHEN, CDR2 SYDVKM. Trimming cost V 7 bases and J 4 bases, with 17 bases left between them. The CDR3 region has the DNA TGTGCCAGCACCTCACAGGGTGTCTCTTACGAGCAGTACTTC. This translates into CASTSQGVSYEQYF.

The V and J genes are TRBV10-2 and TRBJ2-3, with unresolved D. Between the trimmed V and J ends, which lost 7 bases and 3 bases, there was a span of 14 bases. Per germline, CDR1 WSHSY and CDR2 SAAADI. This CDR3 is built from 14 residues. The DNA for the CDR3 is TGCGCCAGCATGGAAGGGCCCGCAACAGATACGCAGTATTTT. Translation: CASMEGPATDTQYF.

The chain joins TRBV6-1 to TRBJ1-2; perhaps TRBD1 as D (5 bases). The CDR3 length is 13 residues. CDR1 MNHNS and CDR2 SASEGT come from the germline V gene. Trimming took 6 bases from V and 5 from J, leaving 13 bases between them. The CDR3 loop is CASSGTRIYGYTF. CDR3 nucleotide sequence: TGTGCCAGCAGCGGGACGAGGATATATGGCTACACCTTC.

The genes are TRBV18 and TRBJ2-7; D gene ambiguous. Per the germline V gene, CDR1 is KGHSH and CDR2 is LQKENI. The CDR3 runs to 13 residues. Trimming removed 5 bases at V and 3 bases at J, with 11 bases between. The CDR3 DNA reads as TGTGCCAGCTCAACGCTAAACAGCTACGAGCAGTACTTC. This gives the protein CASSTLNSYEQYF.

This CDR3 is CASSRGQGLPSEQYF. CDR3 sequence (DNA): TGTGCCAGTAGTAGGGGACAGGGGCTTCCCTCCGAGCAGTACTTC. The rearrangement links TRBV19 to TRBJ2-7; 10 bases are a match to TRBD1. CDR3 length: 15 amino acids. J was trimmed by 6 bases and V by 4 bases; bases with no gene match: 9. The germline V gene encodes CDR1 LNHDA and CDR2 SQIVND (reference sequence).

The chain carries TRBV11-2 and TRBJ2-7; D might be TRBD1 or TRBD2, each matching 6 bases. CDR3 length: 15 residues. V lost 5 bases and J 2 bases, leaving 16 bases between the germline ends. Germline-derived CDR1 and CDR2 are SGHAT and FQNNGV. The DNA of the CDR3 is TGTGCCAGCAGCCCTCGTATTGGGGGGCCCTACGAGCAGTACTTC. Translating it yields CASSPRIGGPYEQYF.

This clone was picked up a small number of times. CDR3: CAWSPRQADTEAFF. The CDR3 DNA reads TGTGCCTGGAGTCCGCGACAGGCAGACACTGAAGCTTTCTTT. The V and J genes are TRBV30 and TRBJ1-1, with TRBD1 as a possible D gene (6 bases). The germline CDR1 and CDR2 sequences are GTSNPN and SVGIG (reference sequence). The CDR3 extends over 14 amino acids. With 2 bases removed from V and 3 bases from J, the gap between germline ends came to 13 bases.

The gene calls are TRBV29-1 and TRBJ1-5; 8 nucleotides align to TRBD1. CDR1 is SQVTM, CDR2 ANQGSEA, per germline. Trimming took 7 bases from V and 2 from J; bases not matched to a gene: 1. The CDR3 loop spans 12 amino acids. The CDR3 loop is CSAGGGNQPQHF. In DNA, the CDR3 is TGCAGCGCAGGGGGCGGCAATCAGCCCCAGCATTTT.

The chain is built from TRBV29-1 and TRBJ2-3; 8 bases are shared with TRBD2. Trimming cost V 5 bases and J 2 bases; bases outside gene matches: 6. CDR1 and CDR2 from the germline V gene are SQVTM and ANQGSEA. The CDR3 length is 14 residues. Here the CDR3 DNA reads TGCAGCGTTCTAGTACTAGCGGACACAGATACGCAGTATTTT. It specifies CSVLVLADTDTQYF.

This clone came up once. CDR3 coding DNA: TGTGCCAGCAGCACCCGAGAGGCGGGTTTGGAGGTCACCGGGGAGCTGTTTTTT. Amino acid sequence: CASSTREAGLEVTGELFF. The chain recombines TRBV7-9 with TRBJ2-2, with a weak D call TRBD2 (5 bases). The CDR3 spans 18 residues. The V end was cut by 5 bases, the J end by 4 bases, with 23 bases between. Germline CDR1 SEHNR, CDR2 FQNEAQ (reference sequence). Looking up the rest from reference TRBV7-9 and TRBJ2-2 gives the full variable domain: DTGVSQNPRHKITKRGQNVTFRCDPISEHNRLYWYRQTLGQGPEFLTYFQNEAQLEKSRLLSDRFSAERPKGSFSTLEIQRTEQGDSAMYLCASSTREAGLEVTGELFFGEGSRLTVL.

V gene TRBV27 combines with J gene TRBJ1-2; weak D call: TRBD1 (5 bases). Germline V CDR1 and CDR2: MNHEY, SMNVEV (reference sequence). CDR3 length: 14 residues. V lost 5 bases to trimming and J lost 7 bases, with 17 bases between them. This CDR3 is CASSRKGTAVGYTF. In nucleotides, the CDR3 is TGTGCCAGCAGTAGAAAAGGGACCGCGGTTGGCTACACCTTC.